Following are 12 T cell receptor beta chains from one sample sequenced in a study of Ad26.COV2.S vaccination and SARS-CoV-2 variants. Sample treatment: roughly 18 received Ad26.COV2.S at low or high dose, single or two shots; roughly five received placebo; per-sample allocation not given. After the first vaccine or placebo injection, samples were drawn on day 63. Sequenced by immunoSEQ multiplex PCR; TCRdb stores in-frame clones only, minus some. The data show around 450,000 clones, 75% to 90% seen once. The source was peripheral blood, collected in a trial of Ad26.COV2.S vaccine versus placebo. These receptors were taken from a person aged 18-65 years who received the Ad26.COV2.S COVID-19 vaccine or a placebo.

The CDR3 DNA reads as TGTGCCAGCAGTTTACTTGGGACAGGGAGCTACGAGCAGTACTTC. Translation: CASSLLGTGSYEQYF. The chain uses TRBV27 and TRBJ2-7; 9 nucleotides line up with TRBD1. The CDR3 loop spans 15 amino acids. V shed 2 bases, J shed 3 bases, and the junction held 5 bases outside the gene matches. Per germline, CDR1 MNHEY and CDR2 SMNVEV (reference sequence).

This clone was found a few times. The chain uses TRBV27 and TRBJ1-5; D remains unclear. This CDR3 region has 13 residues. Deletions cut 4 bases from V and 2 bases from J, with 6 bases between. Per the germline V gene, CDR1 is MNHEY and CDR2 is SMNVEV (reference sequence). Here the CDR3 DNA reads TGTGCCAGCAGTTCTTGGGGCAATCAGCCCCAGCATTTT. It codes for CASSSWGNQPQHF.

The chain is built from TRBV27 and TRBJ2-1; D is unclear. Germline V gene data show CDR1 as MNHEY and CDR2 as SMNVEV (reference sequence). V lost 6 bases and J lost 10, with 22 bases in between. The CDR3 is made up of 15 amino acids. This chain's CDR3 is CASSYDRTLLGEQFF. The CDR3 DNA is TGTGCCAGCAGCTACGATCGGACCCTCCTGGGGGAGCAGTTCTTC.

This clone was seen repeatedly, ten times or more. Other DNA sequences of this sample code for an identical CDR3. The chain uses TRBV2 and TRBJ1-5, with D possibly matching TRBD1 (5 bases). CDR3 size: 13 residues. Germline V gene sequence: CDR1 SNHLY, CDR2 FYNNEI. Trimming took 6 bases from V and 3 from J, leaving 9 bases between them. CDR3 nucleotide sequence: TGTGCCAGCAGACGGGACTCCAATCAGCCCCAGCATTTT. It is translated as CASRRDSNQPQHF.

This chain connects TRBV7-2 to TRBJ2-7; 8 nucleotides align to TRBD2. CDR3 size: 14 residues. Germline loops: CDR1 SGHTA, CDR2 FQGNSA. With V trimmed by 6 bases and J by 2 bases, 6 bases remained unmatched. The CDR3 DNA sequence: TGTGCCAGCAGACGGACGGGACTAGCCTACGAGCAGTACGTC. It yields the protein CASRRTGLAYEQYV.

The chain employs TRBV7-9 and TRBJ1-1, with D perhaps matching TRBD1 (6 bases). This CDR3 is 15 amino acids long. In germline, CDR1 is SEHNR, CDR2 FQNEAQ (reference sequence). V was trimmed by 1 base and J by 4 bases, leaving 13 bases between them. The CDR3 reads CASSLGMGGGTEAFF. DNA for the CDR3: TGTGCCAGCAGCTTAGGTATGGGGGGCGGCACTGAAGCTTTCTTT.

The genes are TRBV4-2 and TRBJ1-3, with D possibly TRBD1 on 6 matching bases. With 3 bases removed from V and 4 bases from J, the gap between germline ends came to 13 bases. The CDR3 is 15 residues long. Germline V CDR1 and CDR2: LGHNA, YNFKEQ. CDR3 sequence reads: CASSQVQGSGNTIYF. In DNA form, the CDR3 reads TGTGCCAGCAGCCAGGTACAGGGCTCGGGAAACACCATATATTTT.

The chain employs TRBV5-1 and TRBJ2-1; D is uncertain. The CDR3 spans 14 residues. Germline CDR1 reads SGHRS; CDR2 reads YFSETQ. V was cut by 6 bases and J by 0 bases, with 10 bases left in between. The CDR3 DNA is TGCGCCAGCAAATTTCGCGGCTCCTACAATGAGCAGTTCTTC. Translated, it gives CASKFRGSYNEQFF.

V is TRBV27 and J is TRBJ2-3; D not resolved. Germline CDR1 MNHEY, CDR2 SMNVEV (reference sequence). V lost 3 bases and J 6 bases, leaving 7 bases between the germline ends. The CDR3 sequence is 12 residues long. The CDR3 sequence: CASSFGDDTQYF. The CDR3, as DNA: TGTGCCAGCAGTTTTGGGGATGATACGCAGTATTTT.

This clone was counted only a few times. This sequence joins TRBV7-6 and TRBJ2-3, with 9 bases that match TRBD2. The CDR3 contains 15 residues. V lost 1 base, J lost 6 bases, and 5 bases stayed unmatched. Germline V gene lookup returns CDR1 SGHVS and CDR2 FNYEAQ. CDR3 loop: CASSLVAGVSDTQYF. CDR3 DNA sequence: TGTGCCAGCAGCTTAGTAGCGGGAGTAAGTGATACGCAGTATTTT.

This chain links TRBV30 with TRBJ2-3; D possibly corresponds to TRBD1 (5 bases). The CDR3 runs to 13 residues. The germline CDR1 and CDR2 sequences are GTSNPN and SVGIG (reference sequence). V was pared by 3 bases and J by 4 bases, with 11 bases between. CDR3 sequence (DNA): TGTGCCTGGAGACTGCAGGGCGCAGATACGCAGTATTTT. This translates into CAWRLQGADTQYF.

The rearrangement joins TRBV2 to TRBJ1-1; no reliable D call. This CDR3 has 14 amino acids. Trimming removed 2 bases from V and 5 bases from J, with 12 bases in between. Germline values: CDR1 SNHLY, CDR2 FYNNEI. DNA of the CDR3: TGTGCCAGCAGTGAAACGGGCCGTAGAACTGAAGCTTTCTTT. Its protein product is CASSETGRRTEAFF.